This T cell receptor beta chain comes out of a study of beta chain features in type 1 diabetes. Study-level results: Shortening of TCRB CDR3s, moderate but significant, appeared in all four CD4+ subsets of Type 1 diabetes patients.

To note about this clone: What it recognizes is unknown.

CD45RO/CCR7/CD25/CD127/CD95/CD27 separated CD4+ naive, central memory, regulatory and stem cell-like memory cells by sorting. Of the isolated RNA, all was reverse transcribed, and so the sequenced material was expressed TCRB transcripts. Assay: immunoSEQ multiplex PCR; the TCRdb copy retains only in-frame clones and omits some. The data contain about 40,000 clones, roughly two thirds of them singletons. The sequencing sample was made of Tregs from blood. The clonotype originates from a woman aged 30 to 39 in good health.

DNA of the CDR3: TGTGCCAGACGGGACAGGGGCACAGATACGCAGTATTTT. This sequence encodes CARRDRGTDTQYF. The J gene is TRBJ2-3, the V gene TRBV30; TRBD1 agrees at 9 bases. With V trimmed by 8 bases and J by 1 base, 4 bases remained unmatched. The CDR3 length is 13 residues. CDR1 GTSNPN and CDR2 SVGIG come from the germline V gene (reference sequence).